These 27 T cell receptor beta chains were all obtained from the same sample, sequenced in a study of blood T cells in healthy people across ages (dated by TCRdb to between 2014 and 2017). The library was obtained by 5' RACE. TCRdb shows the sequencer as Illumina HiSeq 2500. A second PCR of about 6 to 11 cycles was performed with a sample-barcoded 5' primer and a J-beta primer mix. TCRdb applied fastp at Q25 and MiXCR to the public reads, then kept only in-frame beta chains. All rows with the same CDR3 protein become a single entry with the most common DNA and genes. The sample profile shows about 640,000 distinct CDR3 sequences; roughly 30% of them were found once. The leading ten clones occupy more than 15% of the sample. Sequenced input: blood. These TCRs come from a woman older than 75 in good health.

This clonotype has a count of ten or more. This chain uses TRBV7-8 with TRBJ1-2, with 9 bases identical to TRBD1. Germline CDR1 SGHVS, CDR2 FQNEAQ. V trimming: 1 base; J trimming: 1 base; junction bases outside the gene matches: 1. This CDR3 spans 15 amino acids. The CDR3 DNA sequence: TGTGCCAGCAGCTTAGGGACAGGGGTTAACTATGGCTACACCTTC. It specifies CASSLGTGVNYGYTF. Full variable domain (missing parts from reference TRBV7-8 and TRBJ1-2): GAGVSQSPRYKVAKRGQDVALRCDPISGHVSLFWYQQALGQGPEFLTYFQNEAQLDKSGLPSDRFFAERPEGSVSTLKIQRTQQEDSAVYLCASSLGTGVNYGYTFGSGTRLTVV.

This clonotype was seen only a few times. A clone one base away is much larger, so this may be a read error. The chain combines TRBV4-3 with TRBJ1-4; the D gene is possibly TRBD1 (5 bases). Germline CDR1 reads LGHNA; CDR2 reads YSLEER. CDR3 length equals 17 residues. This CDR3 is CASSQDIVRDHDEKRFF. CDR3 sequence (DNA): TGCGCCAGCAGCCAAGATATTGTCAGGGACCATGATGAAAAACGGTTTTTT.

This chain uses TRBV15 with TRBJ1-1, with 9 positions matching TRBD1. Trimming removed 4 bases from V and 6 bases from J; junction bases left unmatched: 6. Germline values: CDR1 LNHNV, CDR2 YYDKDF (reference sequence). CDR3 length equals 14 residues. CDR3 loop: CATSIGQGRAEAFF. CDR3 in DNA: TGTGCCACCAGCATTGGACAGGGGCGTGCTGAAGCTTTCTTT.

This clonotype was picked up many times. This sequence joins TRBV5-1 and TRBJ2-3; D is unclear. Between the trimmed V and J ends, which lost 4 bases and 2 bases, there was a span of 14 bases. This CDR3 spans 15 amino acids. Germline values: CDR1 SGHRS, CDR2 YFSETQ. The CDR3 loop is CASSLTGPDTDTQYF. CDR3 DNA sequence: TGCGCCAGCAGCCTAACGGGCCCGGACACAGATACGCAGTATTTT.

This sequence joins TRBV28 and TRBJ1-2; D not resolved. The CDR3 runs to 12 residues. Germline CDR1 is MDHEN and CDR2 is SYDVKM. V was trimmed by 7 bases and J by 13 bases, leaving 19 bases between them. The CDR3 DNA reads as TGTGCCAGCACCGTGACCGGACGGCCCATCACCTTC. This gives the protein CASTVTGRPITF.

The CDR3 DNA follows: TGCAGTGCTTACGAGCCGCTGGGCACTGAAGCTTTCTTT. Its translation: CSAYEPLGTEAFF. The rearrangement uses TRBV20-1 and TRBJ1-1; D is unresolved. The CDR3 loop spans 13 amino acids. V was shortened by 5 bases and J by 4 bases, with 14 bases between the two germline ends. Germline V gene sequence: CDR1 DFQATT, CDR2 SNEGSKA (reference sequence).

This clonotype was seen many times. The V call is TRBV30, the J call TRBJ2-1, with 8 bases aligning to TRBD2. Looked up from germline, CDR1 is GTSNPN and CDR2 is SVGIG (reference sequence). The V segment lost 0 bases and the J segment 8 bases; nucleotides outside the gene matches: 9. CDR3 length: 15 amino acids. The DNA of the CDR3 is TGTGCCTGGAGTGTGATGCGGGGGGTAGAAGATGAGCAGTTCTTC. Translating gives CAWSVMRGVEDEQFF.

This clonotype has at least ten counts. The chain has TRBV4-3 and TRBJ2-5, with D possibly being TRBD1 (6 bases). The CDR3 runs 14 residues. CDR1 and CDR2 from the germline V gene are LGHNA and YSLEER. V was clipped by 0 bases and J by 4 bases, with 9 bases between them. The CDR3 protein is CASSQESRGETQYF. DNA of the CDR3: TGCGCCAGCAGCCAAGAGTCCAGGGGAGAGACCCAGTACTTC.

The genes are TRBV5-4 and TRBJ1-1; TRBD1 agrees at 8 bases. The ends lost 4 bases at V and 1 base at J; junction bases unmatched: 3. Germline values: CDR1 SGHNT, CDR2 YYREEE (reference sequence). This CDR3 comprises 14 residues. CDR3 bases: TGTGCCAGCAGCGGACAGGGTCAGAACACTGAAGCTTTCTTT. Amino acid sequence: CASSGQGQNTEAFF.

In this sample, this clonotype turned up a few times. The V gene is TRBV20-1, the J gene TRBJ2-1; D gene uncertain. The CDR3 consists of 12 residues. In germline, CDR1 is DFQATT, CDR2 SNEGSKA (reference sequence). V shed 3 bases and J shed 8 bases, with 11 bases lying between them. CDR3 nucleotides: TGCAGTGCTAGTGGAGCCTCCCATGAGCAGTTCTTC. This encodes CSASGASHEQFF.

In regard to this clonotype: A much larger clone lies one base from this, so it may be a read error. The CDR3 DNA reads TGTGCCAGCAGCTTAGCGTGGACAGGTGGCAATGAGCAGTACTTC. Translating it yields CASSLAWTGGNEQYF. The J gene is TRBJ2-5, the V gene TRBV7-2; 7 nucleotides match TRBD1. The CDR3 consists of 15 residues. Germline V gives CDR1 SGHTA, CDR2 FQGNSA. V lost 0 bases, J lost 11 bases, and 12 bases stayed unmatched.

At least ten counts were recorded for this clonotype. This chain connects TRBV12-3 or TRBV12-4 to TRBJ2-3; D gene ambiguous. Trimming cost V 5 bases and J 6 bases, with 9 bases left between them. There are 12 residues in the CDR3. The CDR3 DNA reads TGTGCCAGCAGTCCGCCGGGCGATACGCAGTATTTT. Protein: CASSPPGDTQYF.

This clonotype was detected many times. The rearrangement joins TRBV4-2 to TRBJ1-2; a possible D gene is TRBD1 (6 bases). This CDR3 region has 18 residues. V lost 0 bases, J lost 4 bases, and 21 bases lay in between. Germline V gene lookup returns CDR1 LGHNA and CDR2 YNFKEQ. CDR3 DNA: TGTGCCAGCAGCCAAGATGGCTCCCGGACACAGGGCGTCTATGGCTACACCTTC. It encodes CASSQDGSRTQGVYGYTF.

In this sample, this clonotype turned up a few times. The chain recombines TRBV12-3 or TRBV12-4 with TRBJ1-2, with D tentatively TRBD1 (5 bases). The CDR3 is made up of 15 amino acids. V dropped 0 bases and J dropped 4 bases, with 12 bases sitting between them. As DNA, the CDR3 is TGTGCCAGCAGTTTAGCGGGCAGGGCGACCTATGGCTACACCTTC. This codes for CASSLAGRATYGYTF.

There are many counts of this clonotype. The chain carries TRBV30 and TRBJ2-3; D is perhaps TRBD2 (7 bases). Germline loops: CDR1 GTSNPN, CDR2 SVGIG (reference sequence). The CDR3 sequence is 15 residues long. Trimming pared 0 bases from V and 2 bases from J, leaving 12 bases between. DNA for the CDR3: TGTGCCTGGAGTGTTGGGGGGGGCCCCACAGATACGCAGTATTTT. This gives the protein CAWSVGGGPTDTQYF.

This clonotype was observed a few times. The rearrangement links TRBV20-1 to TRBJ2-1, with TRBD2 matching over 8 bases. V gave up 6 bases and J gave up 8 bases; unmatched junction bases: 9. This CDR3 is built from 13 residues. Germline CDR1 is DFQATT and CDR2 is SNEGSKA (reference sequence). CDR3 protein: CSASGGGVYEQFF. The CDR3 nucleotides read TGCAGTGCGTCGGGGGGGGGCGTGTATGAGCAGTTCTTC.

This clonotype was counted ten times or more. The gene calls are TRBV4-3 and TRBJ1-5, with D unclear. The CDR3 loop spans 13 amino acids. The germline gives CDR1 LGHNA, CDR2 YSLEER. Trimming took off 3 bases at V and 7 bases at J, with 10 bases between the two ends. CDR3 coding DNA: TGCGCCAGCAGCCAGGGTACAGCACAGCCCCAGCATTTT. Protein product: CASSQGTAQPQHF.

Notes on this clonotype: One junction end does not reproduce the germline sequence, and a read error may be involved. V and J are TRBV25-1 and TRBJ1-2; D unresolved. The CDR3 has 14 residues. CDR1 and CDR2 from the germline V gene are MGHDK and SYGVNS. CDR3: CASSEISAPYGYTF. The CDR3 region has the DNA TGCGCCAGCAGTGAAATATCGGCTCCCTATGGCTACACCTTC.

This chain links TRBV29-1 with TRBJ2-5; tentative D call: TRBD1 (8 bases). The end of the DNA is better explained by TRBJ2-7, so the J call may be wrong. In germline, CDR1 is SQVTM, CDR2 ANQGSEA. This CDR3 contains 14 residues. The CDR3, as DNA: TGCAGCGTCCGGACAGGGAGGGGGTCCCTCGAGCAGTACTTC. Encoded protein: CSVRTGRGSLEQYF.

CDR3 loop: CSVAVPSPRGYGYTF. As DNA, the CDR3 is TGCAGCGTTGCTGTCCCTTCCCCGAGGGGCTATGGCTACACCTTC. The chain recombines TRBV29-1 with TRBJ1-2; perhaps TRBD1 as D (5 bases). This CDR3 comprises 15 residues. CDR1 and CDR2 from the germline V gene are SQVTM and ANQGSEA. V was shortened by 4 bases and J by 4 bases, with 19 bases between the two germline ends.

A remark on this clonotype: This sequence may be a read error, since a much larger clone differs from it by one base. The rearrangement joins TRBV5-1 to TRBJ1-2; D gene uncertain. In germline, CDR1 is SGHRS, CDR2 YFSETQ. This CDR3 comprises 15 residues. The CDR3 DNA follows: TGCGCCGGCAGCTTGGGAATCGCAAGCGACTATGGCTACACCTTC. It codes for CAGSLGIASDYGYTF.

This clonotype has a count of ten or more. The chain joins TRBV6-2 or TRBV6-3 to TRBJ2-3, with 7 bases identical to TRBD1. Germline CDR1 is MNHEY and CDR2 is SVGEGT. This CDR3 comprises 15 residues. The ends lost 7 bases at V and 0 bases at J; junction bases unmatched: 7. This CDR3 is CASTKGASSTDTQYF. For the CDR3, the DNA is TGTGCCAGCACCAAGGGGGCGTCTAGCACAGATACGCAGTATTTT.

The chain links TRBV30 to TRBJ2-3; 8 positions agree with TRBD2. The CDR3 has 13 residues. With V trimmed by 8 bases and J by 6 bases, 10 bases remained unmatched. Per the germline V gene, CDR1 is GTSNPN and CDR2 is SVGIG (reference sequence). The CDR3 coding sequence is TGTGCCCGGGGAAACAGCGGGGGTGATACGCAGTATTTT. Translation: CARGNSGGDTQYF.

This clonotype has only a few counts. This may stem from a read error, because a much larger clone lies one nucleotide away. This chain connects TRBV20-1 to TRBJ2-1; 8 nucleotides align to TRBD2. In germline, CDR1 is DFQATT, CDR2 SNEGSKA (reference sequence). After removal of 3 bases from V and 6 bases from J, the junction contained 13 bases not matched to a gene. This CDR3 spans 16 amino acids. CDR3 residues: CSASRFGSGGSNEQFF. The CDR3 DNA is TGCAGTGCTAGCCGTTTTGGCAGCGGGGGCAGCAATGAGCAGTTCTTC.

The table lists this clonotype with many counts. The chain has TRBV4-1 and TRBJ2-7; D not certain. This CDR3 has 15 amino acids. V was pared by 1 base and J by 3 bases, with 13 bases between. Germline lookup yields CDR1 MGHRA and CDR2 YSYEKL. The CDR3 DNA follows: TGCGCCAGCAGCCAAGTCCGCGGTAAGGACTACGAGCAGTACTTC. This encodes CASSQVRGKDYEQYF.

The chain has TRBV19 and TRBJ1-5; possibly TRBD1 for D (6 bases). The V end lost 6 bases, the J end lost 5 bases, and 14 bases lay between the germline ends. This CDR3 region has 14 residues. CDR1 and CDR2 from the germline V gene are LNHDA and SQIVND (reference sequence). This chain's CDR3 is CASRGDKPDQPQHF. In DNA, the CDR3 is TGTGCCAGTAGGGGGGACAAGCCCGATCAGCCCCAGCATTTT.

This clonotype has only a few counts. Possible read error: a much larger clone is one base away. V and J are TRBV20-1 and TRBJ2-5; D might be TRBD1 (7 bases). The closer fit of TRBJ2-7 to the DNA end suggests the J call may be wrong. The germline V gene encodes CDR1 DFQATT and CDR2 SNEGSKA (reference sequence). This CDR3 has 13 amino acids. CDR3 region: CSAMAGGRDEQYF. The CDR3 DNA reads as TGCAGTGCTATGGCAGGGGGGCGCGACGAGCAGTACTTC.